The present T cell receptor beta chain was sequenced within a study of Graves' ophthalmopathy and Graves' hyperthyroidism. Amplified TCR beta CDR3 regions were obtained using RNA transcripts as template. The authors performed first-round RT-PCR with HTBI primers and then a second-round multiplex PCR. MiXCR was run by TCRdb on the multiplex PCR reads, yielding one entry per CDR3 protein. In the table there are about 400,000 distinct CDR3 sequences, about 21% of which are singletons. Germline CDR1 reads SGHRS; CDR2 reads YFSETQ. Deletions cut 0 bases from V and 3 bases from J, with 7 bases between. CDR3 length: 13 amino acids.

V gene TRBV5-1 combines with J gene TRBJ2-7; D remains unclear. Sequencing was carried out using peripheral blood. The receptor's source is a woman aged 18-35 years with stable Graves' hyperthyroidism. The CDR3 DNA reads TGCGCCAGCAGCTTGGAACAGAACTACGAGCAGTACTTC. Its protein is CASSLEQNYEQYF.